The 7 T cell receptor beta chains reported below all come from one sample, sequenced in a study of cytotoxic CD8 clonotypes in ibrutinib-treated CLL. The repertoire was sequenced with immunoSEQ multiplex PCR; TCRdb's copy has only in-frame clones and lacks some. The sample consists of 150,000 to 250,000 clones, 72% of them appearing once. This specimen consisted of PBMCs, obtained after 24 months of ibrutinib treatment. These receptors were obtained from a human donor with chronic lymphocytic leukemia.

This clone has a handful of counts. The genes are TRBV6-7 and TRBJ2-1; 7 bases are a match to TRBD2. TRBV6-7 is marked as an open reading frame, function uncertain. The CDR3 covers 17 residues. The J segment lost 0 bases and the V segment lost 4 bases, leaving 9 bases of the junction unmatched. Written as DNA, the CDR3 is TGTGCCAGCAGTTTTGTCTGGGGAGGGGACTCCTACAATGAGCAGTTCTTC. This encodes CASSFVWGGDSYNEQFF.

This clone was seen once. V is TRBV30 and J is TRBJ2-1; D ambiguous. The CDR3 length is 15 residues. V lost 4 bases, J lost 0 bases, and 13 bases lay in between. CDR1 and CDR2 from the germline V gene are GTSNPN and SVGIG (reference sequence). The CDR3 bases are TGTGCCTGGAAAAGCGTATTTTTCTCCTACAATGAGCAGTTCTTC. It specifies CAWKSVFFSYNEQFF.

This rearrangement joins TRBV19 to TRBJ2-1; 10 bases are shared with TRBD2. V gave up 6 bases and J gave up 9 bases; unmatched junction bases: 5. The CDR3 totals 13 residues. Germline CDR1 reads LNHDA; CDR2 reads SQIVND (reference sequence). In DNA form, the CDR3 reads TGTGCCAGTAGCAGGACTAGCGGAGGTGAGCAGTTCTTC. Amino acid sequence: CASSRTSGGEQFF.

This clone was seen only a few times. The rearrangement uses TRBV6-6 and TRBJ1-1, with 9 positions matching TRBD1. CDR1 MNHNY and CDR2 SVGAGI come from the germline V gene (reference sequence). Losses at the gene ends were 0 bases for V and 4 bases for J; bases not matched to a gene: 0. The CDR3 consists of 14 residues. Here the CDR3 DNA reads TGTGCCAGCAGTTACTCGACAGGGGGCACTGAAGCTTTCTTT. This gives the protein CASSYSTGGTEAFF.

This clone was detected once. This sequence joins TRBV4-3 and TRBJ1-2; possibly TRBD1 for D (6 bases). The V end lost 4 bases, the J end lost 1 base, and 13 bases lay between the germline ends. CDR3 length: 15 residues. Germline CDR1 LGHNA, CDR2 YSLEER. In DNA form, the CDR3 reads TGCGCCAGCAGCCCCGGGACAACTAATAACTATGGCTACACCTTC. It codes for CASSPGTTNNYGYTF.

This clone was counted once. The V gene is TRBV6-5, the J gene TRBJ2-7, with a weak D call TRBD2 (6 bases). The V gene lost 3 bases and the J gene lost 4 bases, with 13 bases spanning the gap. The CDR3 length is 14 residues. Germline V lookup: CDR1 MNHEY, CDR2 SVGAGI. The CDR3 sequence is CASSYSRGYYEQYF. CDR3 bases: TGTGCCAGCAGTTATTCGCGGGGTTATTACGAGCAGTACTTC.

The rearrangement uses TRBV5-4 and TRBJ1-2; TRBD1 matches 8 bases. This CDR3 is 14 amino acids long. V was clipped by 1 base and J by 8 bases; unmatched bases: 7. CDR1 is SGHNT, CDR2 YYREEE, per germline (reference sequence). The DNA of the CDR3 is TGTGCCAGCAGCTTGCCTGGACAGGGCAGCGGCTACACCTTC. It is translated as CASSLPGQGSGYTF.